Listed below are T cell receptor beta chains from one sample, sequenced in a study of blood T cell dynamics during melanoma immunotherapy. This table comes from immunoSEQ multiplex PCR, and its TCRdb copy is limited to in-frame clones, with some not included. Of 7,800 or so clones listed, 81% are singletons. The material was blood, obtained from a patient treated with checkpoint blockade. These receptors all stem from a human donor with melanoma. The CDR3 runs from the conserved cysteine through the conserved F or W. A D gene is named only where the DNA matches it firmly. Clone size is stated in some rows and not others, as once, few, many or a class when expanded.

J: TRBJ2-7
size: .
D: .
V: TRBV6-5
CDR3: CASSSIGSGFGEQYF
DNA: TGTGCCAGCAGTTCAATTGGGTCAGGGTTTGGCGAGCAGTACTTC

J: TRBJ1-5
size: .
D: .
V: TRBV19
CDR3: CASSIHEGPQHF
DNA: TGTGCCAGTAGTATCCATGAGGGTCCCCAGCATTTT

J: TRBJ2-7
size: .
D: .
V: TRBV6-6
CDR3: CASSLEFGGAHEQYF
DNA: TGTGCCAGCAGTCTCGAATTTGGGGGGGCACACGAGCAGTACTTC

J: TRBJ1-6
size: .
D: TRBD1
V: TRBV28
CDR3: CASSETDRPNSPLHF
DNA: TGTGCCAGCAGTGAAACGGACAGGCCGAATTCACCCCTCCACTTT

J: TRBJ2-1
size: .
D: TRBD1
V: TRBV29-1
CDR3: CSVSRDRALQFF
DNA: TGCAGCGTGAGCCGGGACAGGGCGTTACAGTTCTTC

J: TRBJ1-2
size: .
D: TRBD1
V: TRBV5-5
CDR3: CASSLEQGAVYGYTF
DNA: TGTGCCAGCAGCTTGGAGCAGGGGGCCGTCTATGGCTACACCTTC

J: TRBJ2-5
size: .
D: .
V: TRBV7-9
CDR3: CASSPFGGAVETQYF
DNA: TGTGCCAGCAGTCCTTTCGGGGGCGCCGTGGAGACCCAGTACTTC

J: TRBJ2-6
size: .
D: .
V: TRBV10-3
CDR3: CAISEKGDGANVLTF
DNA: TGTGCCATCAGTGAGAAAGGGGACGGGGCCAACGTCCTGACTTTC

J: TRBJ2-7
size: .
D: .
V: TRBV5-1
CDR3: CASSYNGAYEQYF
DNA: TGCGCCAGCAGCTATAATGGGGCCTACGAGCAGTACTTC

J: TRBJ2-3
size: .
D: TRBD2
V: TRBV7-9
CDR3: CASSSPRDYQGVTDTQYF
DNA: TGTGCCAGCAGCTCCCCCAGGGACTACCAAGGGGTCACAGATACGCAGTATTTT

J: TRBJ2-4
size: .
D: .
V: TRBV28
CDR3: CASSLSLSNIQYF
DNA: TGTGCCAGCAGTTTGTCCCTATCGAACATTCAGTACTTC

J: TRBJ1-1
size: few
D: .
V: TRBV5-6
CDR3: CASSLGGRMNTEAFF
DNA: TGTGCCAGCAGCTTAGGAGGACGTATGAACACTGAAGCTTTCTTT

J: TRBJ1-5
size: few
D: .
V: TRBV5-5
CDR3: CASSLGGQVVPQHF
DNA: TGTGCCAGCAGCTTGGGGGGCCAGGTTGTGCCCCAGCATTTT

J: TRBJ2-3
size: .
D: TRBD2
V: TRBV29-1
CDR3: CSVVLAGGIDTQYF
DNA: TGCAGCGTCGTTCTAGCGGGGGGGATAGATACGCAGTATTTT

J: TRBJ2-5
size: .
D: .
V: TRBV11-2
CDR3: CASSFSYSQETQYF
DNA: TGTGCCAGCAGCTTCAGCTACAGCCAAGAGACCCAGTACTTC

J: TRBJ2-3
size: .
D: .
V: TRBV7-3
CDR3: CASSLTGYPPGDTQYF
DNA: TGTGCCAGCAGCTTAACCGGCTACCCACCGGGAGATACGCAGTATTTT

J: TRBJ1-1
size: .
D: TRBD1
V: TRBV7-8
CDR3: CASSQRQGGMNTEAFF
DNA: TGTGCCAGCAGCCAGCGACAGGGGGGGATGAACACTGAAGCTTTCTTT

J: TRBJ2-5
size: .
D: .
V: TRBV11-2
CDR3: CASSSRGWNTQETQYF
DNA: TGTGCCAGCAGCTCAAGAGGCTGGAATACCCAAGAGACCCAGTACTTC

J: TRBJ2-3
size: .
D: .
V: TRBV18
CDR3: CASSEDTDTQYF
DNA: TGTGCCAGCTCTGAGGATACGGATACGCAGTATTTT

J: TRBJ1-5
size: .
D: .
V: TRBV28
CDR3: CASVPVGLGPQHF
DNA: TGTGCCAGCGTCCCAGTAGGGTTAGGGCCCCAGCATTTT

J: TRBJ2-7
size: .
D: TRBD2
V: TRBV19
CDR3: CASSTRLAGGIYYEQYF
DNA: TGTGCCAGTAGTACCCGACTAGCGGGGGGAATATACTACGAGCAGTACTTC

J: TRBJ2-7
size: once
D: TRBD2
V: TRBV7-2
CDR3: CASSLVSRSGGFYEQYF
DNA: TGTGCCAGCAGCTTAGTATCGCGTAGCGGGGGGTTTTACGAGCAGTACTTC

J: TRBJ1-2
size: .
D: .
V: TRBV6-6
CDR3: CASSYSVSDYGYTF
DNA: TGTGCCAGCAGTTACTCGGTTTCAGACTATGGCTACACCTTC

J: TRBJ1-1
size: .
D: .
V: TRBV11-3
CDR3: CASSFLGPMNTEAFF
DNA: TGTGCCAGCAGCTTCCTCGGCCCTATGAACACTGAAGCTTTCTTT

J: TRBJ2-1
size: once
D: TRBD2
V: TRBV5-1
CDR3: CASSFGGAYNEQFF
DNA: TGCGCCAGCAGCTTCGGGGGGGCCTACAATGAGCAGTTCTTC

J: TRBJ2-7
size: .
D: TRBD2
V: TRBV7-6
CDR3: CASSLGASGYEQYF
DNA: TGTGCCAGCAGCTTAGGAGCTAGCGGGTACGAGCAGTACTTC

J: TRBJ2-2
size: .
D: TRBD2
V: TRBV14
CDR3: CASSQVHGGASGELFF
DNA: TGTGCCAGCAGCCAGGTCCACGGGGGGGCGTCCGGGGAGCTGTTTTTT

J: TRBJ2-7
size: large
D: TRBD2
V: TRBV6-1
CDR3: CASSEEGGTPTYEQYF
DNA: TGTGCCAGCAGTGAAGAGGGAGGGACCCCTACCTACGAGCAGTACTTC

J: TRBJ2-3
size: .
D: TRBD2
V: TRBV7-1
CDR3: CASSFDAGGVDTQYF
DNA: TGTGCCAGCAGCTTCGATGCGGGGGGGGTGGATACGCAGTATTTT

J: TRBJ1-5
size: .
D: .
V: TRBV2
CDR3: CASSEGGSRPQHF
DNA: TGTGCCAGCAGTGAAGGGGGCTCTAGGCCCCAGCATTTT

J: TRBJ1-5
size: .
D: .
V: TRBV28
CDR3: CASSPGVGGNQPQHF
DNA: TGTGCCAGCAGTCCCGGGGTGGGGGGCAATCAGCCCCAGCATTTT

J: TRBJ2-7
size: once
D: .
V: TRBV5-8
CDR3: CASSLAVEQYF
DNA: TGTGCCAGCAGCCTGGCCGTGGAGCAGTACTTC

J: TRBJ1-5
size: .
D: TRBD1
V: TRBV28
CDR3: CASSSRQGGQPQHF
DNA: TGTGCCAGCAGTTCCCGGCAGGGGGGTCAGCCCCAGCATTTT

J: TRBJ2-1
size: .
D: .
V: TRBV5-8
CDR3: CASSLSGTSYNEQFF
DNA: TGTGCCAGCAGCTTGAGCGGCACCTCCTACAATGAGCAGTTCTTC

J: TRBJ2-3
size: .
D: TRBD2
V: TRBV6-4
CDR3: CASSDSGGGAADTQYF
DNA: TGTGCCAGCAGTGACTCTGGCGGGGGGGCTGCAGATACGCAGTATTTT

J: TRBJ2-7
size: few
D: .
V: TRBV7-9
CDR3: CASSPPGHLYEQYF
DNA: TGTGCCAGCAGCCCGCCGGGACATCTATACGAGCAGTACTTC

J: TRBJ2-7
size: few
D: TRBD1
V: TRBV2
CDR3: CATSGQPTYEQYF
DNA: TGTGCCACCTCGGGACAGCCTACCTACGAGCAGTACTTC

J: TRBJ1-4
size: .
D: .
V: TRBV7-9
CDR3: CASSLAGRGSEKLFF
DNA: TGTGCCAGCAGCTTAGCCGGCAGGGGTTCTGAAAAACTGTTTTTT

J: TRBJ2-5
size: .
D: TRBD1
V: TRBV19
CDR3: CARTEKGQGKETQYF
DNA: TGTGCCAGAACCGAAAAGGGACAGGGGAAGGAGACCCAGTACTTC

J: TRBJ2-1
size: .
D: .
V: TRBV30
CDR3: CAWRTERDEQFF
DNA: TGTGCCTGGAGGACAGAACGGGATGAGCAGTTCTTC

J: TRBJ1-6
size: few
D: .
V: TRBV2
CDR3: CASSEWGSGSPLHF
DNA: TGTGCCAGCAGTGAATGGGGGTCAGGTTCACCCCTCCACTTT

J: TRBJ1-3
size: few
D: TRBD1
V: TRBV5-1
CDR3: CASSTGTAGNTIYF
DNA: TGCGCCAGCAGCACGGGGACAGCTGGAAACACCATATATTTT

J: TRBJ1-3
size: .
D: TRBD1
V: TRBV5-1
CDR3: CARRTGNHYENTIYF
DNA: TGCGCCAGGAGGACAGGGAATCATTATGAAAACACCATATATTTT

J: TRBJ1-2
size: once
D: .
V: TRBV18
CDR3: CASSSQGANYGYTF
DNA: TGTGCCAGCTCATCACAGGGAGCTAACTATGGCTACACCTTC

J: TRBJ1-6
size: .
D: .
V: TRBV2
CDR3: CAFSSPDSPLHF
DNA: TGTGCCTTTTCATCCCCTGATTCACCCCTCCACTTT

J: TRBJ2-1
size: .
D: TRBD1
V: TRBV7-8
CDR3: CASSKGQGREQFF
DNA: TGTGCCAGCAGCAAGGGACAGGGGCGGGAGCAGTTCTTC

J: TRBJ1-4
size: .
D: TRBD1
V: TRBV4-1
CDR3: CASSLGQGAGTNEKLFF
DNA: TGCGCCAGCAGCCTGGGACAGGGGGCTGGTACTAATGAAAAACTGTTTTTT

J: TRBJ1-1
size: .
D: TRBD1
V: TRBV10-3
CDR3: CAISGQGNTEAFF
DNA: TGTGCCATCAGCGGACAGGGGAACACTGAAGCTTTCTTT

J: TRBJ1-1
size: .
D: .
V: TRBV27
CDR3: CASSLSTALPAFF
DNA: TGTGCCAGCAGTTTATCGACCGCATTACCCGCTTTCTTT